This T cell receptor (beta chain) was obtained from a study of blood T cell repertoires in COVID-19. Overall study context: Whether acute or convalescent, the COVID-19 samples came from the United States, Italy and Spain. The analysed material was cDNA or gDNA that came from T cells, B-cell-depleted T cells, or PBMCs.

The germline gives CDR1 SGHRS, CDR2 YFSETQ. The V end was cut by 0 bases, the J end by 3 bases, with 7 bases between. There are 13 residues in the CDR3. Authors' methods: Researchers report that nucleated cell counts were estimated from reference gene primer amplification. The data were produced by immunoSEQ multiplex PCR, yet TCRdb's version contains in-frame clones alone and is incomplete. The V and J calls and clone size come from that table; D and trimming were worked out from the DNA. The sample lists about 58,000 clones, approximately 87% occurring once. The receptor was isolated from a man aged 40-49 years with active COVID-19. Specimen: peripheral blood. This rearrangement joins TRBV5-1 to TRBJ2-7; the D is unclear. In DNA form, the CDR3 reads TGCGCCAGCAGCTTGGAAGACATCTACGAGCAGTACTTC. Its translation is CASSLEDIYEQYF.